This is a list of T cell receptor beta chains from one sample in a study of blood T cell repertoires in COVID-19. Data came from immunoSEQ multiplex PCR; TCRdb stores just in-frame clones and leaves some out. This repertoire shows roughly 210,000 clones, 80% to 85% found once; its top ten account for about 10%. Material for sequencing was peripheral blood. All receptors derive from a woman aged 80 or over with COVID-19, enrolled during active disease. The CDR3 runs from the conserved cysteine through the conserved F or W. D genes are given only for firm matches. Some rows mark clone size as missing; the rest say once, few, many or name a class of expanded clone.

j_gene: TRBJ1-1
abundance: .
d_gene: .
v_gene: TRBV19
CDR3aa: CASSIPPGMNTEAFF
CDR3nt: TGTGCCAGTAGTATCCCTCCGGGTATGAACACTGAAGCTTTCTTT

j_gene: TRBJ1-5
abundance: .
d_gene: .
v_gene: TRBV24-1
CDR3aa: CATSEPGDSQPQHF
CDR3nt: TGTGCCACCAGTGAGCCAGGGGATAGTCAGCCCCAGCATTTT

j_gene: TRBJ2-7
abundance: .
d_gene: TRBD1
v_gene: TRBV5-8
CDR3aa: CASSLAGTGGYEQYF
CDR3nt: TGTGCCAGCAGCTTGGCCGGGACAGGGGGCTACGAGCAGTACTTC

j_gene: TRBJ2-1
abundance: .
d_gene: TRBD2
v_gene: TRBV20-1
CDR3aa: CSASPSSNGLAGRGQFF
CDR3nt: TGCAGTGCTAGTCCGTCTTCCAATGGGCTAGCGGGAAGGGGGCAGTTCTTC

j_gene: TRBJ1-5
abundance: few
d_gene: .
v_gene: TRBV3-1/TRBV3-2
CDR3aa: CASSQDLGGGNQPQHF
CDR3nt: TGTGCCAGCAGCCAAGATCTAGGGGGGGGTAATCAGCCCCAGCATTTT

j_gene: TRBJ1-2
abundance: .
d_gene: .
v_gene: TRBV6-5
CDR3aa: CASGEGGYYGYTF
CDR3nt: TGTGCCAGCGGGGAGGGGGGGTACTATGGCTACACCTTC

j_gene: TRBJ1-1
abundance: .
d_gene: .
v_gene: TRBV10-3
CDR3aa: CAIRKQGMNTEAFF
CDR3nt: TGTGCCATCAGGAAACAGGGTATGAACACTGAAGCTTTCTTT

j_gene: TRBJ2-5
abundance: .
d_gene: .
v_gene: TRBV7-6
CDR3aa: CASSAPGETQYF
CDR3nt: TGTGCCAGCAGCGCACCCGGGGAGACCCAGTACTTC

j_gene: TRBJ2-1
abundance: .
d_gene: .
v_gene: TRBV4-1
CDR3aa: CASSQVNRVEDNEQFF
CDR3nt: TGCGCCAGCAGCCAAGTTAACAGGGTAGAGGACAATGAGCAGTTCTTC

j_gene: TRBJ1-1
abundance: .
d_gene: .
v_gene: TRBV3-1/TRBV3-2
CDR3aa: CASSQGAGTEAFF
CDR3nt: TGTGCCAGCAGCCAGGGGGCCGGCACTGAAGCTTTCTTT

j_gene: TRBJ2-1
abundance: .
d_gene: .
v_gene: TRBV2
CDR3aa: CATQRNEQFF
CDR3nt: TGTGCAACTCAGCGCAATGAGCAGTTCTTC

j_gene: TRBJ1-2
abundance: few
d_gene: TRBD1
v_gene: TRBV24-1
CDR3aa: CATSDADRANGYTF
CDR3nt: TGTGCCACCAGTGATGCCGACAGGGCTAACGGCTACACCTTC

j_gene: TRBJ2-7
abundance: .
d_gene: TRBD2
v_gene: TRBV7-2
CDR3aa: CASSLGGGGTYEQYF
CDR3nt: TGTGCCAGCAGCTTAGGCGGGGGTGGAACCTACGAGCAGTACTTC

j_gene: TRBJ1-1
abundance: .
d_gene: .
v_gene: TRBV5-5
CDR3aa: CASSLISQEGPFEAFF
CDR3nt: TGTGCCAGCAGCTTAATAAGCCAGGAGGGCCCCTTTGAAGCTTTCTTT

j_gene: TRBJ1-2
abundance: .
d_gene: .
v_gene: TRBV28
CDR3aa: CASSLTDSGYSNYGYTF
CDR3nt: TGTGCCAGCAGTTTAACGGATTCAGGGTATTCTAACTATGGCTACACCTTC

j_gene: TRBJ2-5
abundance: .
d_gene: TRBD1
v_gene: TRBV7-3
CDR3aa: CASSPRTGQETQYF
CDR3nt: TGTGCCAGCAGCCCCCGGACAGGGCAAGAGACCCAGTACTTC

j_gene: TRBJ2-1
abundance: .
d_gene: .
v_gene: TRBV19
CDR3aa: CASSAEVEQFF
CDR3nt: TGTGCCAGTAGTGCCGAGGTTGAGCAGTTCTTC

j_gene: TRBJ2-5
abundance: .
d_gene: TRBD2
v_gene: TRBV7-2
CDR3aa: CASSFRGGQETQYF
CDR3nt: TGTGCCAGCAGCTTCCGGGGGGGGCAAGAGACCCAGTACTTC

j_gene: TRBJ1-1
abundance: .
d_gene: TRBD1
v_gene: TRBV7-2
CDR3aa: CASSPGTGMNTEAFF
CDR3nt: TGTGCCAGCAGCCCAGGGACAGGAATGAACACTGAAGCTTTCTTT

j_gene: TRBJ1-1
abundance: .
d_gene: TRBD1
v_gene: TRBV3-1/TRBV3-2
CDR3aa: CASSQVRTGINTEAFF
CDR3nt: TGTGCCAGCAGCCAAGTCCGGACAGGGATAAACACTGAAGCTTTCTTT

j_gene: TRBJ1-6
abundance: .
d_gene: TRBD1
v_gene: TRBV19
CDR3aa: CASHRGAYNSPLHF
CDR3nt: TGTGCCAGTCACAGGGGGGCCTATAATTCACCCCTCCACTTT

j_gene: TRBJ1-2
abundance: .
d_gene: .
v_gene: TRBV5-1
CDR3aa: CASSLAGKETYGYTF
CDR3nt: TGCGCCAGCAGCTTGGCGGGGAAGGAGACCTATGGCTACACCTTC

j_gene: TRBJ2-3
abundance: .
d_gene: TRBD1
v_gene: TRBV7-2
CDR3aa: CASSSRDRDTDTQYF
CDR3nt: TGTGCCAGCAGCAGTCGGGACAGAGACACAGATACGCAGTATTTT

j_gene: TRBJ2-3
abundance: .
d_gene: TRBD2
v_gene: TRBV7-2
CDR3aa: CASSFQYLAGGPTDTQYF
CDR3nt: TGTGCCAGCAGCTTTCAATATCTAGCGGGGGGGCCCACAGATACGCAGTATTTT

j_gene: TRBJ2-7
abundance: .
d_gene: .
v_gene: TRBV6-6
CDR3aa: CASSYRETHEQYF
CDR3nt: TGTGCCAGCAGTTATAGGGAGACCCACGAGCAGTACTTC

j_gene: TRBJ1-1
abundance: .
d_gene: .
v_gene: TRBV6-2/TRBV6-3
CDR3aa: CASSYPIGVPRHAGDTEAFF
CDR3nt: TGTGCCAGCAGTTACCCCATTGGCGTTCCCCGTCACGCGGGGGACACTGAAGCTTTCTTT

j_gene: TRBJ1-1
abundance: .
d_gene: .
v_gene: TRBV18
CDR3aa: CASSSTGNTEAFF
CDR3nt: TGTGCCAGCTCATCGACGGGGAACACTGAAGCTTTCTTT

j_gene: TRBJ2-7
abundance: .
d_gene: .
v_gene: TRBV21-1
CDR3aa: CASSKSPDSQNYEQYF
CDR3nt: TGTGCCAGCAGCAAAAGTCCTGACAGCCAGAACTACGAGCAGTACTTC

j_gene: TRBJ2-2
abundance: .
d_gene: TRBD2
v_gene: TRBV5-1
CDR3aa: CASSLDPGGNTGELFF
CDR3nt: TGCGCCAGCAGCTTGGATCCGGGGGGGAACACCGGGGAGCTGTTTTTT

j_gene: TRBJ1-4
abundance: once
d_gene: .
v_gene: TRBV2
CDR3aa: CASSEQNRSGEKLFF
CDR3nt: TGTGCCAGCAGTGAACAAAATCGATCGGGGGAAAAACTGTTTTTT

j_gene: TRBJ1-5
abundance: .
d_gene: .
v_gene: TRBV7-2
CDR3aa: CASSLAFNQPQHF
CDR3nt: TGTGCCAGCAGCTTAGCCTTCAATCAGCCCCAGCATTTT

j_gene: TRBJ1-2
abundance: .
d_gene: .
v_gene: TRBV28
CDR3aa: CASRKMGANYGYTF
CDR3nt: TGTGCCAGCAGGAAAATGGGAGCTAACTATGGCTACACCTTC

j_gene: TRBJ2-1
abundance: .
d_gene: .
v_gene: TRBV2
CDR3aa: CASKAGFNEQFF
CDR3nt: TGTGCCAGCAAGGCGGGGTTTAATGAGCAGTTCTTC

j_gene: TRBJ1-5
abundance: .
d_gene: .
v_gene: TRBV6-1
CDR3aa: CASTSGGASNQPQHF
CDR3nt: TGTGCCAGCACCTCGGGGGGGGCGAGCAATCAGCCCCAGCATTTT

j_gene: TRBJ1-4
abundance: .
d_gene: TRBD1
v_gene: TRBV5-1
CDR3aa: CASSNGQGGNEKLFF
CDR3nt: TGCGCCAGCAGCAACGGACAGGGCGGAAATGAAAAACTGTTTTTT

j_gene: TRBJ2-1
abundance: .
d_gene: .
v_gene: TRBV7-3
CDR3aa: CASSLAASTGYNEQFF
CDR3nt: TGTGCCAGCAGCTTAGCGGCTTCTACGGGGTACAATGAGCAGTTCTTC

j_gene: TRBJ1-2
abundance: .
d_gene: .
v_gene: TRBV5-1
CDR3aa: CASSLAAQATRYGYTF
CDR3nt: TGCGCCAGCAGCTTGGCCGCACAGGCCACGCGCTATGGCTACACCTTC

j_gene: TRBJ2-7
abundance: .
d_gene: TRBD1
v_gene: TRBV4-3
CDR3aa: CASSQEGQGRGEQYF
CDR3nt: TGCGCCAGCAGCCAAGAGGGACAGGGCAGGGGCGAGCAGTACTTC

j_gene: TRBJ1-2
abundance: .
d_gene: .
v_gene: TRBV7-6
CDR3aa: CASSLSDRLGYTF
CDR3nt: TGTGCCAGCAGCTTATCAGACAGGCTTGGCTACACCTTC

j_gene: TRBJ1-2
abundance: .
d_gene: .
v_gene: TRBV29-1
CDR3aa: CSVWGTNGYTF
CDR3nt: TGCAGCGTTTGGGGCACCAATGGCTACACCTTC

j_gene: TRBJ2-3
abundance: .
d_gene: .
v_gene: TRBV5-1
CDR3aa: CASSTGLLSTDTQYF
CDR3nt: TGCGCCAGCAGCACCGGACTATTGAGCACAGATACGCAGTATTTT

j_gene: TRBJ1-6
abundance: .
d_gene: .
v_gene: TRBV3-1/TRBV3-2
CDR3aa: CASSHSDRNSPLHF
CDR3nt: TGTGCCAGCAGCCACAGTGACAGGAATTCACCCCTCCACTTT

j_gene: TRBJ2-7
abundance: .
d_gene: TRBD1
v_gene: TRBV30
CDR3aa: CAWSRDRAYEQYF
CDR3nt: TGTGCCTGGAGTCGGGACAGAGCCTACGAGCAGTACTTC

j_gene: TRBJ1-5
abundance: few
d_gene: TRBD1
v_gene: TRBV9
CDR3aa: CASSVAGGNQPQHF
CDR3nt: TGTGCCAGCAGCGTCGCAGGGGGGAATCAGCCCCAGCATTTT

j_gene: TRBJ1-5
abundance: .
d_gene: TRBD1
v_gene: TRBV4-1
CDR3aa: CASSHPGQVYSNQPQHF
CDR3nt: TGCGCCAGCAGCCACCCCGGACAGGTGTATAGCAATCAGCCCCAGCATTTT